This T cell receptor beta chain was identified in a study of CD8 T cells in Susac syndrome. With random hexamers, reverse transcription was performed on about 0.45 to 1 ug of RNA. TCRdb reprocessed the immunoSEQ multiplex PCR reads with MiXCR, giving one entry per CDR3 protein. The sample includes 100,000 to 150,000 distinct CDR3 sequences, 90% to 95% of them seen just once. V shed 7 bases and J shed 5 bases, with 5 bases lying between them. CDR3 length: 10 residues. CD8+ and CD4+ T cells from blood underwent TCR beta sequencing, which was carried out in a high-throughput format. The sample comprised CD4+ T cells from PBMCs. The rearrangement uses TRBV23-1 and TRBJ2-5; D is unclear. TRBV23-1 is identified as an open reading frame with a role that is uncertain. The clonotype comes from a human donor in good health. The CDR3, as DNA: TGCGCCAGCAACAAGGAGACCCAGTACTTC. Its translation is CASNKETQYF.